A single sample gave rise to the 26 T cell receptor beta chains below, sequenced in a study of T cell responses to AZD1222 COVID-19 vaccine. Data came from immunoSEQ multiplex PCR; TCRdb stores just in-frame clones and leaves some out. The sample lists 96,000 or so clones; roughly nine tenths were seen once. The sample in question was peripheral blood, obtained on day 0 of AZD1222 vaccination. Every receptor here comes from an adult in good health.

The chain couples TRBV11-1 to TRBJ1-1, with TRBD1 matching 9 bases. This CDR3 has 13 amino acids. Germline-derived CDR1 and CDR2 are SGHAT and FQDESV (reference sequence). V trimming: 8 bases; J trimming: 5 bases; junction bases outside the gene matches: 6. The CDR3 loop reads CASSQGALTEAFF. Written as DNA, the CDR3 is TGTGCCAGCTCACAGGGGGCGCTTACTGAAGCTTTCTTT.

This chain joins TRBV4-2 and TRBJ2-1; 7 nucleotides match TRBD2. Per the germline V gene, CDR1 is LGHNA and CDR2 is YNFKEQ. V lost 8 bases and J lost 7; bases outside the gene matches: 2. This CDR3 contains 11 residues. The DNA for the CDR3 is TGTGCCAGCGGGAGGGGTAATGAGCAGTTCTTC. Translation gives CASGRGNEQFF.

The chain recombines TRBV28 with TRBJ2-5; D may be TRBD1 (5 bases). The CDR3 is 18 residues long. The ends were cut back, 2 bases at V and 2 bases at J, with 21 bases in the middle. CDR1 and CDR2 from the germline V gene are MDHEN and SYDVKM. CDR3: CASSLVGWGKSWQETQYF. The CDR3 region has the DNA TGTGCCAGCAGTTTAGTGGGGTGGGGCAAATCGTGGCAAGAGACCCAGTACTTC.

The rearrangement links TRBV18 to TRBJ1-4, with TRBD1 matching 7 bases. The CDR3 has 14 residues. V lost 2 bases to trimming and J lost 5 bases; unmatched junction nucleotides: 2. Germline CDR1 and CDR2: KGHSH and LQKENI. The CDR3 sequence is CASSPGTANEKLFF. CDR3 DNA: TGTGCCAGCTCACCAGGGACAGCAAATGAAAAACTGTTTTTT. Full variable domain (rest looked up from reference TRBV18 and TRBJ1-4): NAGVMQNPRHLVRRRGQEARLRCSPMKGHSHVYWYRQLPEEGLKFMVYLQKENIIDESGMPKERFSAEFPKEGPSILRIQQVVRGDSAAYFCASSPGTANEKLFFGSGTQLSVL.

The V and J genes are TRBV18 and TRBJ1-4; 8 bases are a match to TRBD1. There are 13 residues in the CDR3. Germline V gives CDR1 KGHSH, CDR2 LQKENI. V gave up 8 bases and J gave up 3 bases; unmatched junction bases: 2. CDR3 protein: CASLQGANEKLFF. The CDR3 nucleotides read TGTGCCAGCCTACAGGGGGCTAATGAAAAACTGTTTTTT.

The CDR3 here is CASSILYGTGRTQPQHF. The DNA for the CDR3 is TGTGCCAGTAGTATATTGTATGGGACAGGGAGGACTCAGCCCCAGCATTTT. The V gene is TRBV19, the J gene TRBJ1-5; 9 bases fit TRBD1. The CDR3 covers 17 residues. J gave up 6 bases and V 2 bases, and 11 bases lay outside the gene matches. CDR1 LNHDA and CDR2 SQIVND come from the germline V gene (reference sequence).

The rearrangement uses TRBV30 and TRBJ1-2; D remains unclear. Germline V CDR1 and CDR2: GTSNPN, SVGIG (reference sequence). Trimming cost V 0 bases and J 8 bases, with 16 bases left between them. The CDR3 contains 14 residues. The CDR3 DNA sequence: TGTGCCTGGAGTGTAAATAGTTTGTCCGGCGGCTACACCTTC. It is translated as CAWSVNSLSGGYTF.

V usage is TRBV5-4 and J usage is TRBJ1-2, with D tentatively TRBD1 (5 bases). CDR1 is SGHNT, CDR2 YYREEE, per germline (reference sequence). The CDR3 runs to 14 residues. V was trimmed by 3 bases and J by 4 bases, leaving 13 bases between them. As DNA, the CDR3 is TGTGCCAGCAGCTCGATGGGGGGAGGCTATGGCTACACCTTC. It yields the protein CASSSMGGGYGYTF.

The V call is TRBV30, the J call TRBJ1-5, with a tentative D call TRBD1 (6 bases). In germline, CDR1 is GTSNPN, CDR2 SVGIG (reference sequence). The CDR3 is made up of 13 amino acids. Trimming removed 5 bases at V and 3 bases at J, with 11 bases between. The CDR3 here is CAWGGQNNQPQHF. As DNA, the CDR3 is TGTGCCTGGGGGGGGCAGAACAATCAGCCCCAGCATTTT.

The rearrangement uses TRBV3-1 (or the pseudogene TRBV3-2) and TRBJ1-2; D unclear. Looked up from germline, CDR1 is LGHDT and CDR2 is YNNKEL (reference sequence). The V and J ends lost 3 bases and 0 bases respectively, with 17 bases between them. This CDR3 has 17 residues. The CDR3 protein is CASSHPDRTAANYGYTF. For the CDR3, the DNA is TGTGCCAGCAGCCACCCGGACCGGACGGCAGCTAACTATGGCTACACCTTC.

The chain has TRBV11-2 and TRBJ2-3; D perhaps matches TRBD1 (5 bases). Trimming removed 5 bases at V and 1 base at J, with 13 bases between. Germline V gene sequence: CDR1 SGHAT, CDR2 FQNNGV. The CDR3 is made up of 15 amino acids. CDR3 DNA sequence: TGTGCCAGCAGCCGCAGGGTACTGGGCACAGATACGCAGTATTTT. Translated: CASSRRVLGTDTQYF. The variable domain in full, with the rest retrieved from reference TRBV11-2 and TRBJ2-3, is EAGVAQSPRYKIIEKRQSVAFWCNPISGHATLYWYQQILGQGPKLLIQFQNNGVVDDSQLPKDRFSAERLKGVDSTLKIQPAKLEDSAVYLCASSRRVLGTDTQYFGPGTRLTVL.

This chain links TRBV25-1 with TRBJ1-6, with TRBD1 identical over 8 bases. This CDR3 contains 16 residues. Germline V gene lookup returns CDR1 MGHDK and CDR2 SYGVNS. V trimming: 1 base; J trimming: 9 bases; junction bases outside the gene matches: 8. In DNA, the CDR3 is TGTGCCAGCAGTGAATTCGACGGACAGGGTTTTTCACCCCTCCACTTT. Its translation is CASSEFDGQGFSPLHF.

V is TRBV19 and J is TRBJ1-1, with D maybe TRBD1 (6 bases). Germline V lookup: CDR1 LNHDA, CDR2 SQIVND (reference sequence). The CDR3 totals 13 residues. Trimming took 5 bases from V and 7 from J, leaving 14 bases between them. As DNA, the CDR3 is TGTGCCAGTAGTGTCATACAGGGCGGTGAAGCTTTCTTT. Translated: CASSVIQGGEAFF.

The chain links TRBV11-2 to TRBJ1-6; TRBD1 might be the D (5 bases). Germline V CDR1 and CDR2: SGHAT, FQNNGV. Trimming removed 2 bases from V and 7 bases from J, with 9 bases in between. The CDR3 length is 14 residues. The CDR3 sequence: CASSLTRDNSPLHF. The CDR3, as DNA: TGTGCCAGCAGCTTAACCAGGGACAATTCACCCCTCCACTTT.

The chain employs TRBV6-2 or TRBV6-3 and TRBJ2-1; 12 bases line up with TRBD2. In germline, CDR1 is MNHEY, CDR2 SVGEGT. The CDR3 runs 18 residues. J was trimmed by 0 bases and V by 2 bases; bases with no gene match: 5. CDR3 coding DNA: TGTGCCAGCAGTTACGGACTAGCGGGGTCCTTCTCCTACAATGAGCAGTTCTTC. The encoded protein is CASSYGLAGSFSYNEQFF.

The chain is built from TRBV6-5 and TRBJ1-5, with D maybe TRBD1 (6 bases). There are 15 residues in the CDR3. In germline, CDR1 is MNHEY, CDR2 SVGAGI. V lost 6 bases and J 3 bases, leaving 15 bases between the germline ends. This CDR3 reads CASSLTGAHNQPQHF. As DNA, the CDR3 is TGTGCCAGCAGCCTGACGGGGGCCCACAATCAGCCCCAGCATTTT.

The DNA for the CDR3 is TGCAGCGTTGAAGATGGTTCCGGTGGGACTGGCTATGGCTACACCTTC. Its translation: CSVEDGSGGTGYGYTF. This rearrangement joins TRBV29-1 to TRBJ1-2; D is perhaps TRBD1 (5 bases). This CDR3 is built from 16 residues. The germline V gene has CDR1 SQVTM and CDR2 ANQGSEA. Trimming took off 0 bases at V and 4 bases at J, with 18 bases between the two ends.

The V and J genes are TRBV5-5 and TRBJ1-1, with D perhaps TRBD1 (5 bases). Germline V gene sequence: CDR1 SGHKS, CDR2 YYEKEE (reference sequence). V dropped 0 bases and J dropped 2 bases, with 8 bases sitting between them. The CDR3 loop spans 14 amino acids. The CDR3 protein is CASSLGQQNTEAFF. DNA for the CDR3: TGTGCCAGCAGCTTGGGACAGCAAAACACTGAAGCTTTCTTT.

The V and J genes are TRBV7-8 and TRBJ2-3; D not certain. Germline-derived CDR1 and CDR2 are SGHVS and FQNEAQ. The CDR3 is 15 residues long. The ends were cut back, 1 base at V and 3 bases at J, with 11 bases in the middle. The DNA of the CDR3 is TGTGCCAGCAGCTTAGAATTTGCTAGTACAGATACGCAGTATTTT. Translation: CASSLEFASTDTQYF. Combining the CDR3 with reference TRBV7-8 and TRBJ2-3 gives the whole variable domain GAGVSQSPRYKVAKRGQDVALRCDPISGHVSLFWYQQALGQGPEFLTYFQNEAQLDKSGLPSDRFFAERPEGSVSTLKIQRTQQEDSAVYLCASSLEFASTDTQYFGPGTRLTVL.

The rearrangement links TRBV19 to TRBJ1-2; 9 positions agree with TRBD1. V lost 3 bases to trimming and J lost 3 bases; unmatched junction nucleotides: 8. This CDR3 region has 16 residues. CDR1 and CDR2 (germline): LNHDA, SQIVND (reference sequence). Here the CDR3 DNA reads TGTGCCAGTAGTATCACGCTTGGGGACAGGGACTATGGCTACACCTTC. Protein product: CASSITLGDRDYGYTF. Variable domain in full (rest from reference TRBV19 and TRBJ1-2): DGGITQSPKYLFRKEGQNVTLSCEQNLNHDAMYWYRQDPGQGLRLIYYSQIVNDFQKGDIAEGYSVSREKKESFPLTVTSAQKNPTAFYLCASSITLGDRDYGYTFGSGTRLTVV.

This clone is a singleton in its sample. This sequence joins TRBV5-6 and TRBJ1-1, with D possibly TRBD1 on 6 matching bases. This CDR3 comprises 16 residues. CDR1 SGHDT and CDR2 YYEEEE come from the germline V gene. V lost 4 bases and J lost 5, with 21 bases in between. The CDR3 sequence: CASSVPGHHIRTEAFF. The CDR3 DNA reads as TGTGCCAGCAGCGTACCGGGACATCACATACGGACTGAAGCTTTCTTT.

The gene calls are TRBV6-5 and TRBJ1-5; TRBD1 might be the D (5 bases). Trimming cost V 5 bases and J 4 bases, with 9 bases left between them. This CDR3 has 13 amino acids. Germline CDR1 is MNHEY and CDR2 is SVGAGI. The CDR3 bases are TGTGCCAGCAGTCCGGGGCCTAATCAGCCCCAGCATTTT. This encodes CASSPGPNQPQHF.

The rearrangement uses TRBV7-8 and TRBJ1-3; 9 positions match TRBD1. Germline trimming cut 3 bases from V and 3 bases from J; bases unmatched to any gene: 6. Germline CDR1 SGHVS, CDR2 FQNEAQ. This CDR3 contains 16 residues. The CDR3 loop reads CASSLGMTGGGNTIYF. CDR3 sequence (DNA): TGTGCCAGCAGCTTGGGGATGACAGGGGGTGGAAACACCATATATTTT.

The rearrangement uses TRBV5-5 and TRBJ1-6; the D is unclear. The ends were cut back, 1 base at V and 0 bases at J, with 8 bases in the middle. Germline values: CDR1 SGHKS, CDR2 YYEKEE (reference sequence). The CDR3 contains 16 residues. CDR3 DNA sequence: TGTGCCAGCAGCTTGTTTGGGAACTCCTATAATTCACCCCTCCACTTT. Residues: CASSLFGNSYNSPLHF. The variable domain in full, with the rest retrieved from reference TRBV5-5 and TRBJ1-6, is DAGVTQSPTHLIKTRGQQVTLRCSPISGHKSVSWYQQVLGQGPQFIFQYYEKEERGRGNFPDRFSARQFPNYSSELNVNALLLGDSALYLCASSLFGNSYNSPLHFGNGTRLTVT.

The chain carries TRBV11-3 and TRBJ2-7, with D perhaps TRBD1 or TRBD2 (5 bases each). Trimming took 4 bases from V and 1 from J, leaving 8 bases between them. CDR1 and CDR2 from the germline V gene are SGHNT and YENEEA. The CDR3 is 13 amino acids. The CDR3 loop is CASSWGPSYEQYF. CDR3 DNA: TGTGCCAGCAGCTGGGGACCTTCCTACGAGCAGTACTTC.

J is TRBJ2-2 and V is TRBV6-5; the D is unclear. Trimming removed 6 bases from V and 7 bases from J, with 9 bases in between. Germline V gene lookup returns CDR1 MNHEY and CDR2 SVGAGI. CDR3 length equals 12 residues. Here the CDR3 reads CASRAQYGELFF. The DNA of the CDR3 is TGTGCCAGCAGGGCCCAGTACGGGGAGCTGTTTTTT.